This entry concerns a single T cell receptor beta chain. Its antigen is unknown. No clone much larger than this one lies a single base away; base qualities are absent. These data belong to a study of control samples from healthy donors and cancer patients (dated by TCRdb to 2020 to 2021). Library prep was done by the immunoSEQ multiplex PCR assay. The source is immuneACCESS, and TCRdb retained only in-frame sequences with V and J called. Part of the clones is not carried over; for the studies checked, unresolved V genes explain less than half of this, and the remainder is unexplained. This sample lists about 180,000 clones; 90% to 95% were detected once. Jointly, the top ten make up approximately 1.5% of the sample. Taken from the germline V gene, the CDR1 and CDR2 loops are SGHRS and YFSETQ. Relative to germline, V is missing 4 bases and J is missing 4 bases, with 2 bases of the junction outside any gene match. The CDR3 starts with the cysteine, ends with the phenylalanine, and has 13 residues. The entry retains the CDR3 DNA only, 39 bases that are in frame from base 1.

The clonotype originates from a man aged 25 to 40 in good health. The specimen sequenced was blood. Recombination joined TRBV5-1 with TRBJ1-1, and TRBD1 matches 9 of the central bases. CDR3 reads: CASSRDRVTEAFF. The sequenced DNA is TGCGCCAGCAGCCGGGACAGGGTCACTGAAGCTTTCTTT.